The T cell receptor (beta chain) described here comes from a study of T cell responses to AZD1222 COVID-19 vaccine. Whole-study findings and limits: It should be noted that donors were predominantly white British and more often female, and clonal diversity was possibly underestimated. Spike regions recognized by vaccine-associated CD4 TCRs spanned the protein, led by 160-218 and 743-854.

Some clones are missing from TCRdb's copy, which holds only in-frame ones; the method was immunoSEQ multiplex PCR. Among 150,000 or so clones listed, about 90% were seen once. Turning to this clone: Its specificity is unknown.

The sequencing here drew on peripheral blood, taken 28 days after the second dose of the MenACWY control vaccine. The clonotype was recovered from an adult who received the MenACWY meningococcal vaccine as a control.

In DNA, the CDR3 is TGTGCCAGCAGCTATGGGACATTGGCTTTCTTT. It is translated as CASSYGTLAFF. The chain uses TRBV7-9 and TRBJ1-1; tentative D call: TRBD1 (6 bases). The CDR3 extends over 11 amino acids. The germline CDR1 and CDR2 sequences are SEHNR and FQNEAQ (reference sequence). Trimming stripped 4 bases from V and 11 bases from J, with 11 bases between.